The rows below give T cell receptor beta chains drawn from one sample of a study of lymphopenia after photon versus proton radiotherapy. The data were produced by immunoSEQ multiplex PCR, yet TCRdb's version contains in-frame clones alone and is incomplete. In the table there are some 55,000 clones, approximately 83% of which are singletons. Material: peripheral blood, obtained from a patient treated with photon-based radiotherapy. The source of these receptors is a man aged 40-50 years with gastric cancer. The CDR3 runs from the conserved cysteine through the conserved F or W. A D gene is named only where the DNA matches it firmly. Rows may omit the clone size; those that give it use once, few, many or a size class.

j_call v_call clone_size d_call cdr3_nt cdr3_aa
TRBJ2-3 TRBV18 once NA TGTGCCAGCTCACCACCTTCGGAGATGGATGGTACGCAGTATTTT CASSPPSEMDGTQYF
TRBJ1-5 TRBV30 NA NA TGTGCCTGGAGTGTAATAGGGGGAGGCAATCAGCCCCAGCATTTT CAWSVIGGGNQPQHF
TRBJ1-2 TRBV6-4 NA TRBD1 TGTGCCAGCAGTGACGGGGCAGGGGGCAACACCTTC CASSDGAGGNTF
TRBJ2-2 TRBV10-3 NA NA TGTGCCATCGGGTTAGCAGGGAGCACCGGGGAGCTGTTTTTT CAIGLAGSTGELFF
TRBJ1-4 TRBV5-1 once NA TGCGCCAGCAGCGCCGATGGGGGGAACTATGAAAAACTGTTTTTT CASSADGGNYEKLFF
TRBJ2-7 TRBV27 NA TRBD1 TGTGCCAGCAGTTTCCTGGACAGGGCCTACGAGCAGTACTTC CASSFLDRAYEQYF
TRBJ1-4 TRBV19 NA TRBD1 TGTGCCAGTACCGTGGGACGACAGGGTTTGTATAGGTCGGAACTGTTTTTT CASTVGRQGLYRSELFF
TRBJ2-3 TRBV6-5 NA TRBD2 TGTGCCAGCCGGGATTCTAGCGGAACAGATACGCAGTATTTT CASRDSSGTDTQYF
TRBJ2-5 TRBV11-2 NA TRBD1 TGTGCCAGCAGCTTAGGGGACAGGGCTTTCCAAGAGACCCAGTACTTC CASSLGDRAFQETQYF
TRBJ1-1 TRBV5-1 NA NA TGCGCCAGCAGCTTGGGACAGCTATATGAAGCTTTCTTT CASSLGQLYEAFF
TRBJ1-6 TRBV6-1 NA NA TGTGCCAGCAGTGAAAAGTCTGGCAGAGGGTCACCCCTCCACTTT CASSEKSGRGSPLHF
TRBJ2-3 TRBV10-3 NA NA TGTGCCATCACAGGGACCGAGCACCGGGGACGCCTGGGCACAGATACGCAGTATTTT CAITGTEHRGRLGTDTQYF
TRBJ2-7 TRBV5-1 NA NA TGCGCCAGCAGCTTGGTCGGGGGCGGGGAGCAGTACTTC CASSLVGGGEQYF
TRBJ2-7 TRBV4-2 NA NA TGTGCCAGCAGCCGAGAGGTCGGTTCCTACGAGCAGTACTTC CASSREVGSYEQYF
TRBJ1-2 TRBV7-8 NA TRBD1 TGTGCCAGCAGCTTAGTAGGCGGACAGGGGGGCTATGGCTACACCTTC CASSLVGGQGGYGYTF
TRBJ1-2 TRBV2 NA NA TGTGCCAGCAGTGACGGACAGCCCCGAACCTATGGCTACACCTTC CASSDGQPRTYGYTF
TRBJ1-4 TRBV2 NA NA TGTGCCAGCAGTGATTGGCAGGGGAATGAAAAACTGTTTTTT CASSDWQGNEKLFF
TRBJ1-2 TRBV19 NA NA TGTGCCAGTAGTCTCGACAGGTCTAACTATGGCTACACCTTC CASSLDRSNYGYTF
TRBJ1-3 TRBV4-1 NA NA TGCGCCAGCAGCCAAAGGCTGCTCTCTGGAAACACCATATATTTT CASSQRLLSGNTIYF
TRBJ1-4 TRBV10-3 NA NA TGTGCCACAAGTGGTGGTGAAAAACTGTTTTTT CATSGGEKLFF
TRBJ1-6 TRBV7-2 NA TRBD1 TGTGCCAGCAGCTCGACGGGACAGGGGATCTTCCCTCTCCACTTT CASSSTGQGIFPLHF
TRBJ2-3 TRBV5-1 NA TRBD1 TGCGCCAGCGGTGTGGGACAGGGGACAGATACGCAGTATTTT CASGVGQGTDTQYF
TRBJ1-2 TRBV19 NA NA TGTGCCAGTAGTATGGGGACTGACCCCCTCTATGGCTACACCTTC CASSMGTDPLYGYTF
TRBJ1-4 TRBV19 NA TRBD1 TGTGCCAGTAGTATGCCTCTCGGGACAGCAACTAATGAAAAACTGTTTTTT CASSMPLGTATNEKLFF
TRBJ2-7 TRBV9 once NA TGTGCCAGCAACCGGGACAACTCCTACGAGCAGTACTTC CASNRDNSYEQYF
TRBJ2-5 TRBV7-2 NA TRBD1 TGTGCCAGCAGCTCGGACAGGGTGCAAGAGACCCAGTACTTC CASSSDRVQETQYF
TRBJ2-7 TRBV19 once NA TGTGCCAGTAGTATGGGCATCTTCTACGAGCAGTACTTC CASSMGIFYEQYF
TRBJ1-1 TRBV5-6 NA TRBD1 TGTGCCAGCAGTTCGGGACAGAAGAACACTGAAGCTTTCTTT CASSSGQKNTEAFF
TRBJ2-7 TRBV5-6 NA NA TGTGCCAGCAGCTTGTTGGGCGAGCAGTACTTC CASSLLGEQYF
TRBJ1-1 TRBV10-3 NA TRBD1 TGTGCCATCAGCCGGACAGGGGGCGTCAGCACTGAAGCTTTCTTT CAISRTGGVSTEAFF
TRBJ1-4 TRBV4-3 medium-sized NA TGCGCCAGCAGCCACGAGAGAGCTAATGAAAAACTGTTTTTT CASSHERANEKLFF
TRBJ1-1 TRBV7-7 few NA TGTGCCAGCAGCTTCACATTGAACACTGAAGCTTTCTTT CASSFTLNTEAFF
TRBJ2-1 TRBV4-2 NA NA TGTGCCAGCAGCCATCAGACCTTTGGCACGGGCCTTAATGAGCAGTTCTTC CASSHQTFGTGLNEQFF
TRBJ1-5 TRBV9 NA NA TGTGCCAGCAGCGTAACTGGGCTAGGGCAGCCCCAGCATTTT CASSVTGLGQPQHF
TRBJ1-1 TRBV7-2 NA NA TGTGCCAGCAGCCCGGGGACGGTGAACACTGAAGCTTTCTTT CASSPGTVNTEAFF
TRBJ1-2 TRBV5-8 NA TRBD1 TGTGCCAGCAGCTTGGGGACAGGCTACTATGGCTACACCTTC CASSLGTGYYGYTF
TRBJ2-2 TRBV19 NA NA TGTGCCAGTAGTACCCATCGAAACACCGGGGAGCTGTTTTTT CASSTHRNTGELFF
TRBJ2-7 TRBV12-5 NA TRBD2 TGTGCTAGTGGTTTTGACGGGGGGAGGGAGCAGTACTTC CASGFDGGREQYF
TRBJ2-7 TRBV7-9 NA NA TGTGCCAGCAGCCCCGGGGCGGCTTGGGGCTCCTACGAGCAGTACTTC CASSPGAAWGSYEQYF
TRBJ1-2 TRBV7-9 NA NA TGTGCCAGCAGCGGTACCCGGACGGCCCTTGGTGGCTACACCTTC CASSGTRTALGGYTF
TRBJ2-3 TRBV9 NA TRBD2 TGTGCCAGCAGCGTAGCGGGGGGGGATACGCAGTATTTT CASSVAGGDTQYF
TRBJ1-4 TRBV18 NA NA TGTGCCAGCTCTGGGGGCGCAACTAATGAAAAACTGTTTTTT CASSGGATNEKLFF
TRBJ2-6 TRBV7-2 NA TRBD1 TGTGCCAGCAGCATTTCCGGGACAGGGACTGGGGCCAACGTCCTGACTTTC CASSISGTGTGANVLTF
TRBJ2-2 TRBV28 NA TRBD2 TGTGCCAGCAGTTTACGGGGGGTCGGGGAGCTGTTTTTT CASSLRGVGELFF
TRBJ1-3 TRBV2 NA TRBD1 TGTGCCAGCAGCTCGGGACAGGGCTCTGGAAACACCATATATTTT CASSSGQGSGNTIYF
TRBJ2-7 TRBV7-6 NA NA TGTGCCAGCAGCTTTGGGACTGGATTCTACGAGCAGTACTTC CASSFGTGFYEQYF
TRBJ2-3 TRBV5-4 NA NA TGTGCCAGCAGCCAGCCACGGACGGGGGGCGATACGCAGTATTTT CASSQPRTGGDTQYF
TRBJ1-6 TRBV12-5 NA NA TGTGCTAGTGGTTTGGTACTAAGACCCTTAAATTCACCCCTCCACTTT CASGLVLRPLNSPLHF
TRBJ1-1 TRBV7-9 few NA TGTGCCAGCAGCTTAGAAGGGGTGACTGAAGCTTTCTTT CASSLEGVTEAFF
TRBJ2-5 TRBV12-5 NA NA TGTGCTAGTGGTCCATCCCCTTGGGGGGAAGAGACCCAGTACTTC CASGPSPWGEETQYF
TRBJ1-2 TRBV15 NA NA TGTGCCACCAGCAGAGATGGGGGGACCTATGGCTACACCTTC CATSRDGGTYGYTF
TRBJ1-1 TRBV6-1 NA TRBD1 TGTGCCAGCAGAGCCGGGACAGCGAACACTGAAGCTTTCTTT CASRAGTANTEAFF
TRBJ2-5 TRBV7-9 NA NA TGTGCCAGCAGCTTAGGACAAGGCCAAGAGACCCAGTACTTC CASSLGQGQETQYF
TRBJ1-6 TRBV10-1 few NA TGCGCCAGCAGTGGAGGGGGGGACGGGTCGGATAATTCACCCCTCCACTTT CASSGGGDGSDNSPLHF
TRBJ2-3 TRBV30 NA NA TGTGCCTGGAGTGCGGGGGCGACAGATACGCAGTATTTT CAWSAGATDTQYF
TRBJ2-2 TRBV6-5 NA NA TGTGCCAGCAGTTACGATCGGGGCACGAGGGCCGGGGAGCTGTTTTTT CASSYDRGTRAGELFF
TRBJ2-7 TRBV30 NA TRBD1 TGTGCCTGGAGCGCCGGGACAGGGGGCCTCGAGCAGTACTTC CAWSAGTGGLEQYF
TRBJ2-2 TRBV2 once TRBD1 TGTGCCAGCACCAGGGACAGGGGTGGGACCGGGGAGCTGTTTTTT CASTRDRGGTGELFF
TRBJ1-4 TRBV2 NA TRBD1 TGTGCCAGCAGTGCGTTTGGAGGGGGCACAACTAATGAAAAACTGTTTTTT CASSAFGGGTTNEKLFF
TRBJ1-6 TRBV18 NA NA TGTGCCAGCTCACCAGTGGGCCAGGGAGGAAATTCACCCCTCCACTTT CASSPVGQGGNSPLHF